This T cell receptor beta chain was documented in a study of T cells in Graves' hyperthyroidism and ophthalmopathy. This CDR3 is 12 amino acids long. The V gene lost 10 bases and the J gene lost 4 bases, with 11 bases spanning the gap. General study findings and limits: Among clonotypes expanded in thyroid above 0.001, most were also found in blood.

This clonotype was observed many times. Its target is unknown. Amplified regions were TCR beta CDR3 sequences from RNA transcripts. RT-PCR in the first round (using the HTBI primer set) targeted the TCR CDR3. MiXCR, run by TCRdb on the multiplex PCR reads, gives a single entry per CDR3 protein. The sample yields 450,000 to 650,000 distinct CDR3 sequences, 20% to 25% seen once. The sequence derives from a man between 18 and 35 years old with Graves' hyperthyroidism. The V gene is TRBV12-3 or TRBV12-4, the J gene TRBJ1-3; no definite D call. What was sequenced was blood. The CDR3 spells CATSEFGNTIYF. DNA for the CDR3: TGTGCCACCAGCGAGTTCGGAAACACCATATATTTT.